The 27 T cell receptor beta chains presented below share a single source sample, sequenced in a study of early T cells in non-severe SARS-CoV-2 infection. TCRdb independently ran MiXCR on the 5' RACE reads; one entry per CDR3 protein. Of some 70,000 distinct CDR3 sequences listed, approximately 8.3% were seen once; the top ten hold 3.2%. Source material: whole blood. Receptor source: an adult who was a healthcare worker with PCR-confirmed SARS-CoV-2 infection or an uninfected control (not recorded which).

This clonotype showed up many times. The CDR3 DNA reads as TGTGCCAGCTCGCCCCGGCCCTGGGACCTGAACACTGAAGCTTTCTTT. As protein: CASSPRPWDLNTEAFF. The chain couples TRBV18 to TRBJ1-1; TRBD1 is a possible D gene (5 bases). V lost 6 bases and J 0 bases, leaving 17 bases between the germline ends. CDR3 size: 16 residues. Germline CDR1 is KGHSH and CDR2 is LQKENI. Together with reference TRBV18 and TRBJ1-1, the CDR3 gives the full variable domain: NAGVMQNPRHLVRRRGQEARLRCSPMKGHSHVYWYRQLPEEGLKFMVYLQKENIIDESGMPKERFSAEFPKEGPSILRIQQVVRGDSAAYFCASSPRPWDLNTEAFFGQGTRLTVV.

This clonotype came up a few times. This sequence joins TRBV20-1 and TRBJ2-1; 10 bases are shared with TRBD2. With 1 base clipped from V and 3 bases from J, the junction kept 0 bases outside the gene matches. From germline, CDR1 is DFQATT and CDR2 SNEGSKA (reference sequence). The CDR3 runs to 14 residues. CDR3 residues: CSARVAGGYNEQFF. The CDR3 DNA sequence: TGCAGTGCTAGAGTAGCGGGAGGCTACAATGAGCAGTTCTTC.

There are many counts of this clonotype. The J gene is TRBJ1-6, the V gene TRBV3-1; no definite D call. The CDR3 is 14 residues long. The germline V gene has CDR1 LGHDT and CDR2 YNNKEL (reference sequence). Trimming shortened V by 6 bases and J by 7 bases, and 13 bases separated the two germline ends. The CDR3 DNA sequence: TGTGCCAGCAGAAACGGTGCCAGGAATTCACCCCTCCACTTT. This translates into CASRNGARNSPLHF.

There are a few counts of this clonotype. The rearrangement uses TRBV12-3 or TRBV12-4 and TRBJ2-3; 9 bases fit TRBD2. Unmatched junction bases numbered 5, after V lost 7 bases and J lost 3 bases. The CDR3 runs to 14 residues. CDR3 sequence reads: CASIKREATDTQYF. CDR3 nucleotides: TGTGCCAGCATTAAGCGGGAGGCAACAGATACGCAGTATTTT.

This clonotype was seen more than once but under ten times. The chain links TRBV7-7 to TRBJ2-7, with 7 bases lining up with TRBD1. Germline assignment: CDR1 SSHAT and CDR2 FNYEAQ (reference sequence). The CDR3 runs 15 residues. J lost 9 bases, V lost 4 bases, and 15 bases had no gene match. CDR3 in amino acids: CASSWKTGRLRGQYF. In nucleotides, the CDR3 is TGTGCCAGCAGCTGGAAGACAGGGAGATTACGAGGGCAGTACTTC.

In its sample, this clonotype was seen many times. The chain is built from TRBV6-5 and TRBJ2-1, with 11 bases lining up with TRBD2. J was trimmed by 5 bases and V by 0 bases; bases with no gene match: 3. The germline V gene encodes CDR1 MNHEY and CDR2 SVGAGI. CDR3 length: 16 residues. This chain's CDR3 is CASSYSGTSGNNEQFF. DNA of the CDR3: TGTGCCAGCAGTTACTCCGGGACTAGCGGAAACAATGAGCAGTTCTTC.

This clonotype came up a few times. The chain joins TRBV7-2 to TRBJ2-5; D assignment may be TRBD1 or TRBD2 (5 bases each). Germline assignment: CDR1 SGHTA and CDR2 FQGNSA. Trimming shortened V by 1 base and J by 5 bases, and 11 bases separated the two germline ends. CDR3 length equals 14 residues. Written as DNA, the CDR3 is TGTGCCAGCAGCTTAGATCGGGGACCGGAGACCCAGTACTTC. Amino acid sequence: CASSLDRGPETQYF.

The chain joins TRBV5-1 to TRBJ2-7, with 9 bases aligning to TRBD1. The CDR3 runs 15 residues. Germline V gene lookup returns CDR1 SGHRS and CDR2 YFSETQ. V lost 0 bases, J lost 5 bases, and 6 bases stayed unmatched. The CDR3, as DNA: TGCGCCAGCAGCTTGGAGGGACAGGGCTTCCACGAGCAGTACTTC. As protein: CASSLEGQGFHEQYF. The variable domain in full, with the rest retrieved from reference TRBV5-1 and TRBJ2-7, is KAGVTQTPRYLIKTRGQQVTLSCSPISGHRSVSWYQQTPGQGLQFLFEYFSETQRNKGNFPGRFSGRQFSNSRSEMNVSTLELGDSALYLCASSLEGQGFHEQYFGPGTRLTVT.

There are many counts of this clonotype. The chain couples TRBV28 to TRBJ2-7; no definite D call. CDR3 size: 11 residues. Germline V CDR1 and CDR2: MDHEN, SYDVKM. V dropped 5 bases and J dropped 2 bases, with 4 bases sitting between them. CDR3 residues: CASSQTYEQYF. In nucleotides, the CDR3 is TGTGCCAGCAGTCAAACCTACGAGCAGTACTTC. Full variable domain (rest looked up from reference TRBV28 and TRBJ2-7): DVKVTQSSRYLVKRTGEKVFLECVQDMDHENMFWYRQDPGLGLRLIYFSYDVKMKEKGDIPEGYSVSREKKERFSLILESASTNQTSMYLCASSQTYEQYFGPGTRLTVT.

CDR3 coding DNA: TGTGCCAGCAGCTTAGAAGTGAGCTCCTACAATGAGCAGTTCTTC. This translates into CASSLEVSSYNEQFF. The chain couples TRBV7-2 to TRBJ2-1; D is unclear. Germline CDR1 and CDR2: SGHTA and FQGNSA. The V and J ends lost 1 base and 0 bases respectively, with 7 bases between them. The CDR3 length is 15 residues.

In this sample, this clonotype turned up a few times. V is TRBV27 and J is TRBJ1-4; D is ambiguous. Trimming cost V 3 bases and J 3 bases, with 5 bases left between them. Germline loops: CDR1 MNHEY, CDR2 SMNVEV (reference sequence). The CDR3 is 13 amino acids. CDR3 amino acids: CASSFMANEKLFF. In DNA, the CDR3 is TGTGCCAGCAGTTTTATGGCTAATGAAAAACTGTTTTTT.

This sequence joins TRBV12-3 or TRBV12-4 and TRBJ2-2; D unclear. The ends were cut back, 5 bases at V and 7 bases at J, with 8 bases in the middle. The CDR3 extends over 12 amino acids. The DNA for the CDR3 is TGTGCCAGCAGTCCAGGTGTCGGGGAGCTGTTTTTT. It is translated as CASSPGVGELFF.

J is TRBJ2-7 and V is TRBV28; 13 positions agree with TRBD2. This CDR3 comprises 13 residues. The germline CDR1 and CDR2 sequences are MDHEN and SYDVKM. Unmatched junction bases numbered 2, after V lost 5 bases and J lost 7 bases. The CDR3 DNA sequence: TGTGCCAGCAGTCAGGGACTAGCGGGGGAGCAGTACTTC. Encoded protein: CASSQGLAGEQYF.

This clonotype counts as medium-sized (0.01 to 0.1%). The rearrangement links TRBV5-1 to TRBJ1-2; D may be TRBD1 (6 bases). The germline V gene has CDR1 SGHRS and CDR2 YFSETQ. Trimming removed 5 bases at V and 3 bases at J, with 14 bases between. CDR3 length equals 14 residues. In DNA form, the CDR3 reads TGCGCCAGCAGTACCTGGGGGCCGGACTATGGCTACACCTTC. Its protein product is CASSTWGPDYGYTF.

This clonotype was recorded a few times. This rearrangement joins TRBV7-9 to TRBJ2-5, with 12 positions matching TRBD2. V was clipped by 3 bases and J by 2 bases; unmatched bases: 16. The CDR3 is made up of 20 amino acids. Germline values: CDR1 SEHNR, CDR2 FQNEAQ (reference sequence). CDR3 nucleotide sequence: TGTGCCAGCAGCTTTACGACAGGACCTACCGGGACTAGCGGGCAAGAGACCCAGTACTTC. Amino acid sequence: CASSFTTGPTGTSGQETQYF.

At least ten counts were recorded for this clonotype. This sequence joins TRBV20-1 and TRBJ1-1; a weak D match, TRBD1 (6 bases). Per the germline V gene, CDR1 is DFQATT and CDR2 is SNEGSKA (reference sequence). Trimming pared 3 bases from V and 3 bases from J, leaving 14 bases between. This CDR3 comprises 14 residues. Here the CDR3 reads CSASGTGRHTEAFF. CDR3 bases: TGCAGTGCTAGCGGAACAGGGAGACACACTGAAGCTTTCTTT.

This chain uses TRBV28 with TRBJ1-1; no definite D call. This CDR3 is 12 amino acids long. CDR1 and CDR2 (germline): MDHEN, SYDVKM. The V and J ends lost 6 bases and 9 bases respectively, with 14 bases between them. CDR3 sequence: CASRPRRNQAFF. The CDR3 DNA is TGTGCCAGCAGGCCTAGACGGAACCAAGCTTTCTTT.

The table lists this clonotype with a few counts. The gene calls are TRBV7-2 and TRBJ1-5; TRBD1 is a possible D gene (5 bases). Deletions cut 0 bases from V and 3 bases from J, with 9 bases between. This CDR3 is built from 15 residues. CDR1 SGHTA and CDR2 FQGNSA come from the germline V gene. CDR3 coding DNA: TGTGCCAGCAGCTTAGCGCGGGGCCACAATCAGCCCCAGCATTTT. Residues: CASSLARGHNQPQHF. Complete variable domain (other parts from reference TRBV7-2 and TRBJ1-5): GAGVSQSPSNKVTEKGKDVELRCDPISGHTALYWYRQSLGQGLEFLIYFQGNSAPDKSGLPSDRFSAERTGGSVSTLTIQRTQQEDSAVYLCASSLARGHNQPQHFGDGTRLSIL.

This clonotype has ten or more counts. V gene TRBV20-1 combines with J gene TRBJ2-7; D gene uncertain. Between the trimmed V and J ends, which lost 1 base and 5 bases, there was a span of 9 bases. The germline V gene encodes CDR1 DFQATT and CDR2 SNEGSKA (reference sequence). The CDR3 is made up of 12 amino acids. In DNA, the CDR3 is TGCAGTGCTAGAGCTCGTTGGGACGAGCAGTACTTC. This codes for CSARARWDEQYF.

The V call is TRBV20-1, the J call TRBJ1-1; 12 bases fit TRBD1. J lost 7 bases, V lost 5 bases, and 11 bases had no gene match. The length of the CDR3 is 15 residues. Per germline, CDR1 DFQATT and CDR2 SNEGSKA (reference sequence). Here the CDR3 reads CSASTGTGGIGEAFF. The CDR3 DNA reads as TGCAGTGCTTCTACCGGGACAGGGGGCATCGGTGAAGCTTTCTTT.

This clonotype was seen a few times. V gene TRBV27 combines with J gene TRBJ2-6; no definite D call. Trimming removed 8 bases at V and 0 bases at J, with 11 bases between. This CDR3 has 15 residues. The V gene's germline CDR1 is MNHEY and CDR2 SMNVEV (reference sequence). CDR3 residues: CASAAPASGANVLTF. For the CDR3, the DNA is TGTGCCAGCGCCGCACCGGCCTCTGGGGCCAACGTCCTGACTTTC.

This clonotype was detected a few times. J is TRBJ2-3 and V is TRBV11-2, with a weak D call TRBD2 (5 bases). Trimming removed 3 bases at V and 6 bases at J, with 13 bases between. The CDR3 is 14 residues long. Germline V gene lookup returns CDR1 SGHAT and CDR2 FQNNGV. CDR3 coding DNA: TGTGCCAGCAGCTTTATACTGCCGGGGGATACGCAGTATTTT. This sequence encodes CASSFILPGDTQYF.

Ten or more counts support this clonotype. The chain uses TRBV5-1 and TRBJ2-1, with D tentatively TRBD1 or TRBD2 (5 bases each). V was clipped by 7 bases and J by 0 bases, with 14 bases between them. The CDR3 is made up of 15 amino acids. Germline values: CDR1 SGHRS, CDR2 YFSETQ. In DNA, the CDR3 is TGCGCCAGCGCTCGGGGCCGGGGCTCCTACAATGAGCAGTTCTTC. This sequence encodes CASARGRGSYNEQFF. Supplemented by reference TRBV5-1 and TRBJ2-1, the full variable domain reads KAGVTQTPRYLIKTRGQQVTLSCSPISGHRSVSWYQQTPGQGLQFLFEYFSETQRNKGNFPGRFSGRQFSNSRSEMNVSTLELGDSALYLCASARGRGSYNEQFFGPGTRLTVL.

This clonotype was seen ten or more times. This chain connects TRBV5-5 to TRBJ1-2; possible D gene TRBD1, 5 bases. Germline CDR1 is SGHKS and CDR2 is YYEKEE (reference sequence). The CDR3 has 15 amino acids. V was cut by 7 bases and J by 5 bases, with 21 bases left in between. DNA of the CDR3: TGTGCCAGCCGCTCACAGGCTAACCCGCTTTATGGCTACACCTTC. Its protein product is CASRSQANPLYGYTF. Using reference TRBV5-5 and TRBJ1-2 for the parts outside the CDR3, the full variable domain is DAGVTQSPTHLIKTRGQQVTLRCSPISGHKSVSWYQQVLGQGPQFIFQYYEKEERGRGNFPDRFSARQFPNYSSELNVNALLLGDSALYLCASRSQANPLYGYTFGSGTRLTVV.

This clonotype was counted at least ten times. The chain employs TRBV5-1 and TRBJ2-7; TRBD1 is a possible D gene (6 bases). Germline CDR1 is SGHRS and CDR2 is YFSETQ. V dropped 0 bases and J dropped 2 bases, with 6 bases sitting between them. This CDR3 has 13 residues. The CDR3 loop is CASSLEGAYEQYF. The CDR3 region has the DNA TGCGCCAGCAGCTTGGAGGGGGCCTACGAGCAGTACTTC.

This rearrangement joins TRBV9 to TRBJ2-1; 12 nucleotides line up with TRBD2. The V gene end was trimmed by 4 bases and the J gene end by 6 bases; junction bases not matched to a gene: 5. Germline CDR1 SGDLS, CDR2 YYNGEE. CDR3 size: 15 residues. In DNA, the CDR3 is TGTGCCAGCAGCCCGACTAGCGGGAGCCTCAATGAGCAGTTCTTC. It codes for CASSPTSGSLNEQFF.

This clonotype appeared many times. The V gene is TRBV11-2, the J gene TRBJ2-1; 8 positions agree with TRBD2. V dropped 4 bases and J dropped 8; count of bases not matched to a gene: 10. CDR3 length: 15 amino acids. Germline CDR1 and CDR2: SGHAT and FQNNGV. Here the CDR3 reads CASSSIAGTGDEQFF. Written as DNA, the CDR3 is TGTGCCAGCAGCTCAATAGCGGGGACCGGAGATGAGCAGTTCTTC.